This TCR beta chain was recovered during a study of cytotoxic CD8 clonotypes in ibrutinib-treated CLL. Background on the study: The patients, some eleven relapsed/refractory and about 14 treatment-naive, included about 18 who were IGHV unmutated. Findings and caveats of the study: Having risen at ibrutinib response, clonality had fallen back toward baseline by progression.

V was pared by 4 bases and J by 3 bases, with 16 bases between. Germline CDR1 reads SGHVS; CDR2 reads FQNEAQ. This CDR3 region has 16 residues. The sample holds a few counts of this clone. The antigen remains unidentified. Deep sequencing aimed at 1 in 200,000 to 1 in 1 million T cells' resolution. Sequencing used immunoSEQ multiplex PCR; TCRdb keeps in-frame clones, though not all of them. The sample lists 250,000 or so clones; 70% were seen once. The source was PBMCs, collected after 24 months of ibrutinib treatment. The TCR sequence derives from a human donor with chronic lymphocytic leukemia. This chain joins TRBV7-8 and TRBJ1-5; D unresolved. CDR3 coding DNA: TGTGCCAGCAGCTCTCGATGGATGCAGAACAATCAGCCCCAGCATTTT. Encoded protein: CASSSRWMQNNQPQHF.